Below, one T cell receptor beta chain is given with its context. CDR3 length: 12 residues. With 11 bases clipped from V and 2 bases from J, the junction kept 3 bases outside the gene matches. Germline values: CDR1 MDHEN, CDR2 SYDVKM. The sample originates from a study of blood T cell repertoires in COVID-19. Study context: Samples representing acute and convalescent COVID-19 were sourced from the United States, Italy and Spain. T cells, B-cell-depleted T cells, or PBMCs provided the cDNA or gDNA that served as material.

Authors' analysis steps: Estimation of nucleated cell counts relied on the amplification of reference gene primers. Here immunoSEQ multiplex PCR was the method, and the copy in TCRdb shows in-frame clones only, minus some. The DNA was the basis for D and trimming; V, J and clone size are from that table. The sample has 90,000 to 95,000 clones, around 89% seen once; the top ten hold approximately 4.8%. Material: peripheral blood. The J gene is TRBJ2-3, the V gene TRBV28; 8 positions match TRBD2. This sequence was found in a woman older than 75 with active COVID-19. The CDR3 DNA follows: TGTGCCTCGGGGGGGCTCACAGATACGCAGTATTTT. Residues: CASGGLTDTQYF.